The 31 T cell receptor beta chains reported below all come from one sample, sequenced in a study of blood T cells in healthy people across ages. The second PCR ran 7 to 11 cycles with a sample-barcoded 5' primer and J-beta primers. TCRdb reanalysed the 5' RACE reads using MiXCR and keeps one entry per CDR3 protein. This sample yields some 1.5 million distinct CDR3 sequences, of which roughly 28% are seen a single time; 7.7% belongs to the top ten. The sample taken for sequencing was blood. These receptors were taken from a woman aged 25 to 39 in good health.

This clonotype was observed a single time. This chain connects TRBV2 to TRBJ1-1; D is undetermined. Trimming removed 2 bases at V and 5 bases at J, with 18 bases between. The CDR3 has 16 residues. The germline CDR1 and CDR2 sequences are SNHLY and FYNNEI. CDR3 DNA sequence: TGTGCCAGCAGTGAACCCGGCGGAACCCTCGGGACTGAAGCTTTCTTT. Protein: CASSEPGGTLGTEAFF.

This clonotype was counted between two and nine times. J is TRBJ2-2 and V is TRBV24-1, with 9 bases aligning to TRBD1. V lost 4 bases and J lost 4; bases outside the gene matches: 6. CDR1 KGHDR and CDR2 SFDVKD come from the germline V gene. The CDR3 runs to 16 residues. DNA for the CDR3: TGTGCCACCAGTGACTCCGGGACAGGGATCACCGGGGAGCTGTTTTTT. Translating gives CATSDSGTGITGELFF.

V is TRBV5-1 and J is TRBJ2-5, with D possibly being TRBD1 or TRBD2 (6 bases each). CDR1 and CDR2 (germline): SGHRS, YFSETQ. The germline V and J ends were trimmed by 4 bases and 7 bases, with 20 bases remaining between them. CDR3 length: 15 amino acids. The DNA of the CDR3 is TGCGCCAGCAGCGATGACCCGGGGGCCCAGCGGACCCAGTACTTC. Translation: CASSDDPGAQRTQYF. The whole variable domain, filled in from reference TRBV5-1 and TRBJ2-5, reads KAGVTQTPRYLIKTRGQQVTLSCSPISGHRSVSWYQQTPGQGLQFLFEYFSETQRNKGNFPGRFSGRQFSNSRSEMNVSTLELGDSALYLCASSDDPGAQRTQYFGPGTRLLVL.

Worth noting for this clonotype: This may arise from a read error, as a much more abundant clone is one base away. The chain is built from TRBV29-1 and TRBJ2-7; D may be TRBD1 (7 bases). V was shortened by 7 bases and J by 3 bases, with 22 bases between the two germline ends. Germline CDR1 and CDR2: SQVTM and ANQGSEA. This CDR3 spans 15 amino acids. CDR3 sequence: CSAKPGDSHSYEQYF. CDR3 bases: TGCAGCGCCAAGCCGGGGGACAGCCATAGCTACGAGCAGTACTTC.

Worth noting for this clonotype: Sequence at one end of the junction differs from germline and may be a read error. J is TRBJ2-1 and V is TRBV2; TRBD1 agrees at 7 bases. This CDR3 is 14 amino acids long. Germline CDR1 reads SNHLY; CDR2 reads FYNNEI. CDR3 sequence: CASWPRGQSPERFF. The CDR3 DNA sequence: TGTGCCAGCTGGCCCCGGGGACAGAGTCCGGAGCGGTTCTTC. The full variable domain, its missing parts supplied by reference TRBV2 and TRBJ2-1, is EPEVTQTPSHQVTQMGQEVILRCVPISNHLYFYWYRQILGQKVEFLVSFYNNEISEKSEIFDDQFSVERPDGSNFTLKIRSTKLEDSAMYFCASWPRGQSPERFFGPGTRLTVL.

The genes are TRBV20-1 and TRBJ2-3; 9 positions agree with TRBD2. There are 15 residues in the CDR3. CDR1 is DFQATT, CDR2 SNEGSKA, per germline (reference sequence). Losses at the gene ends were 5 bases for V and 2 bases for J; bases not matched to a gene: 8. In DNA, the CDR3 is TGCAGTGCTTATAGCGGGGGCACCCCCACAGATACGCAGTATTTT. This codes for CSAYSGGTPTDTQYF.

A few counts support this clonotype. V gene TRBV5-1 combines with J gene TRBJ2-1; weak D call: TRBD1 (6 bases). Trimming stripped 4 bases from V and 7 bases from J, with 12 bases between. The CDR3 loop spans 13 amino acids. Germline loops: CDR1 SGHRS, CDR2 YFSETQ. The CDR3, as DNA: TGCGCCAGCAGCGTACAGGGTTTGAATGAGCAGTTCTTC. Translation: CASSVQGLNEQFF. The whole variable domain, filled in from reference TRBV5-1 and TRBJ2-1, reads KAGVTQTPRYLIKTRGQQVTLSCSPISGHRSVSWYQQTPGQGLQFLFEYFSETQRNKGNFPGRFSGRQFSNSRSEMNVSTLELGDSALYLCASSVQGLNEQFFGPGTRLTVL.

Remarks on this clonotype: It may be a read error: a sequence one base away is much more abundant. The chain carries TRBV7-8 and TRBJ2-7; 12 bases agree with TRBD2. J was trimmed by 7 bases and V by 3 bases; bases with no gene match: 7. The CDR3 sequence is 15 residues long. Per germline, CDR1 SGHVS and CDR2 FQNEAQ. The CDR3: CASSFTSGRYNEQYF. CDR3 DNA: TGTGCCAGCAGCTTTACTAGCGGGAGGTACAATGAGCAGTACTTC.

This rearrangement joins TRBV5-4 to TRBJ2-1; 15 bases fit TRBD2. CDR3 size: 16 residues. Looked up from germline, CDR1 is SGHNT and CDR2 is YYREEE (reference sequence). Losses at the gene ends were 7 bases for V and 6 bases for J; bases not matched to a gene: 8. The chain's CDR3 is CASERTSGRALNEQFF. CDR3 sequence (DNA): TGTGCCAGCGAACGGACTAGCGGGAGGGCTCTCAATGAGCAGTTCTTC.

The chain is built from TRBV15 and TRBJ2-7; D gene uncertain. This CDR3 is built from 13 residues. Between the trimmed V and J ends, which lost 0 bases and 12 bases, there was a span of 15 bases. Per germline, CDR1 LNHNV and CDR2 YYDKDF (reference sequence). CDR3 protein: CATSRDLSRNLYF. The CDR3 DNA reads TGTGCCACCAGCAGAGATCTCAGCAGGAATCTGTACTTC. Full variable domain (outside the CDR3, taken from reference TRBV15 and TRBJ2-7): DAMVIQNPRYQVTQFGKPVTLSCSQTLNHNVMYWYQQKSSQAPKLLFHYYDKDFNNEADTPDNFQSRRPNTSFCFLDIRSPGLGDTAMYLCATSRDLSRNLYFGPGTRLTVT.

In its sample, this clonotype was seen a few times. The chain links TRBV6-5 to TRBJ2-2; perhaps TRBD2 as D (6 bases). Germline V gene sequence: CDR1 MNHEY, CDR2 SVGAGI. V was clipped by 6 bases and J by 14 bases, with 13 bases between them. CDR3 length: 11 residues. Here the CDR3 reads CASRLAEVLFF. The CDR3, as DNA: TGTGCCAGCAGACTAGCCGAAGTTCTGTTTTTT.

V and J are TRBV12-3 or TRBV12-4 and TRBJ2-7, with TRBD1 matching over 9 bases. The J segment lost 6 bases and the V segment lost 3 bases, leaving 9 bases of the junction unmatched. The CDR3 runs to 15 residues. This CDR3 reads CASSLRGQGRGEQYF. The CDR3 region has the DNA TGTGCCAGCAGTTTGAGGGGACAGGGTCGCGGCGAGCAGTACTTC.

The V and J genes are TRBV7-2 and TRBJ2-1; 7 bases map to TRBD2. The CDR3 is made up of 16 amino acids. V shed 3 bases, J shed 9 bases, and the junction held 14 bases outside the gene matches. Germline assignment: CDR1 SGHTA and CDR2 FQGNSA. The CDR3: CASSFHPSGTLSEQFF. The CDR3 coding sequence is TGTGCCAGCAGCTTCCATCCCAGCGGGACCTTGAGTGAGCAGTTCTTC.

The sample holds a few counts of this clonotype. The chain employs TRBV7-2 and TRBJ1-2; D is uncertain. The germline V gene has CDR1 SGHTA and CDR2 FQGNSA. This CDR3 has 16 amino acids. The germline V and J ends were trimmed by 1 base and 8 bases, with 20 bases remaining between them. CDR3 residues: CASSLVRFREEEGYTF. CDR3 DNA sequence: TGTGCCAGCAGCTTAGTAAGGTTTAGGGAGGAAGAAGGCTACACCTTC.

V and J are TRBV5-6 and TRBJ2-7; D gene uncertain. CDR1 and CDR2 from the germline V gene are SGHDT and YYEEEE. There are 15 residues in the CDR3. The ends were cut back, 6 bases at V and 7 bases at J, with 23 bases in the middle. This CDR3 reads CASTPDKTRRNEQYF. The CDR3 DNA reads TGTGCCAGCACGCCAGACAAGACGCGGCGCAATGAGCAGTACTTC.

Comments on this clonotype: One end of the junction varies from germline; a read error may be responsible. The rearrangement uses TRBV7-8 and TRBJ2-7; 8 nucleotides line up with TRBD2. The CDR3 has 16 amino acids. The germline V gene has CDR1 SGHVS and CDR2 FQNEAQ. The CDR3 is CTSSTRASGLSYEQYF. In nucleotides, the CDR3 is TGTACCAGCAGCACCCGGGCTAGCGGGCTCTCCTACGAGCAGTACTTC. Supplemented by reference TRBV7-8 and TRBJ2-7, the full variable domain reads GAGVSQSPRYKVAKRGQDVALRCDPISGHVSLFWYQQALGQGPEFLTYFQNEAQLDKSGLPSDRFFAERPEGSVSTLKIQRTQQEDSAVYLCTSSTRASGLSYEQYFGPGTRLTVT.

This clonotype was seen only a few times. The rearrangement uses TRBV20-1 and TRBJ1-1; a possible D gene is TRBD1 (5 bases). Between the trimmed V and J ends, which lost 1 base and 5 bases, there was a span of 11 bases. The germline gives CDR1 DFQATT, CDR2 SNEGSKA (reference sequence). The CDR3 consists of 13 residues. In nucleotides, the CDR3 is TGCAGTGCTAGAGGGGACGAGACGACTGAAGCTTTCTTT. Protein: CSARGDETTEAFF.

Only one count was recorded for this clonotype. The rearrangement links TRBV19 to TRBJ1-1, with a possible D match to TRBD1 (5 bases). Trimming removed 5 bases at V and 12 bases at J, with 22 bases between. Germline loops: CDR1 LNHDA, CDR2 SQIVND (reference sequence). This CDR3 has 14 amino acids. The DNA for the CDR3 is TGTGCCAGTAGTCCGCTGGTTGGGGCTCGTCGACCTTTCTTT. Its protein is CASSPLVGARRPFF.

This clonotype was recorded a few times. This sequence joins TRBV20-1 and TRBJ2-5; unclear D gene. Germline CDR1 reads DFQATT; CDR2 reads SNEGSKA (reference sequence). The CDR3 extends over 12 amino acids. V was cut by 3 bases and J by 7 bases, with 12 bases left in between. For the CDR3, the DNA is TGCAGTGCTAGTGACCATTACGGGACCCAGTACTTC. Translated, it gives CSASDHYGTQYF.

Comment on this clonotype: Just one base apart from a much larger clone, this may be a read error. The chain combines TRBV29-1 with TRBJ1-2; D unclear. Germline CDR1 and CDR2: SQVTM and ANQGSEA. The CDR3 is made up of 12 amino acids. The CDR3 nucleotides are TGCAGCGCTGAAGCCCAGGCGGATGGCTACACCTTC. Amino acids: CSAEAQADGYTF.

This clonotype was seen many times. This chain connects TRBV5-6 to TRBJ2-5; TRBD1 matches at 10 bases. Looked up from germline, CDR1 is SGHDT and CDR2 is YYEEEE. The CDR3 has 16 amino acids. Losses at the gene ends were 3 bases for V and 5 bases for J; bases not matched to a gene: 10. CDR3 amino acids: CASSWTGGQTGETQYF. DNA of the CDR3: TGTGCCAGCAGCTGGACAGGGGGGCAGACGGGGGAGACCCAGTACTTC. The full variable domain, rest sourced from reference TRBV5-6 and TRBJ2-5, is DAGVTQSPTHLIKTRGQQVTLRCSPKSGHDTVSWYQQALGQGPQFIFQYYEEEERQRGNFPDRFSGHQFPNYSSELNVNALLLGDSALYLCASSWTGGQTGETQYFGPGTRLLVL.

The chain carries TRBV28 and TRBJ1-2, with 7 bases fitting TRBD1. Germline V CDR1 and CDR2: MDHEN, SYDVKM. V dropped 5 bases and J dropped 5; count of bases not matched to a gene: 14. This CDR3 region has 16 residues. For the CDR3, the DNA is TGTGCCAGCAGTCTCCACGAACCGGGACAGAGTTATGGCTACACCTTC. This codes for CASSLHEPGQSYGYTF.

This chain uses TRBV3-1 with TRBJ2-4; no definite D call. CDR1 and CDR2 from the germline V gene are LGHDT and YNNKEL (reference sequence). V dropped 0 bases and J dropped 3 bases, with 15 bases sitting between them. This CDR3 is 17 amino acids long. In DNA, the CDR3 is TGTGCCAGCAGCCAAGAAGGCAGAGCATCCATCAAAAACATTCAGTACTTC. It encodes CASSQEGRASIKNIQYF.

V and J are TRBV7-4 and TRBJ2-4; 7 bases fit TRBD1. V lost 8 bases to trimming and J lost 0 bases; unmatched junction nucleotides: 10. Germline values: CDR1 SGHVT, CDR2 SQSDAQ. The CDR3 length is 16 residues. The CDR3 sequence is CASGPGTALAKNIQYF. The CDR3 DNA reads as TGTGCCAGCGGCCCAGGGACAGCTCTAGCCAAAAACATTCAGTACTTC.

This chain connects TRBV7-2 to TRBJ2-1, with 7 bases fitting TRBD1. The DNA matches TRBJ2-7 better at its end, which makes the J call doubtful. Germline V lookup: CDR1 SGHTA, CDR2 FQGNSA. CDR3 length: 15 amino acids. In DNA, the CDR3 is TGTGCCAGCACTTCACCGACAGGGCCTTCCTACGAGCAGTACTTC. Translated, it gives CASTSPTGPSYEQYF.

This clonotype was picked up many times. At one boundary the junction diverges from the germline segment, which might be a read error. The rearrangement uses TRBV7-2 and TRBJ2-3; D possibly matches TRBD1 or TRBD2 (5 bases each). The germline gives CDR1 SGHTA, CDR2 FQGNSA. The CDR3 loop spans 13 amino acids. The CDR3 DNA reads as TGCGCCAGCAGCTTGGGACGTAGGGATACGCAGTATTTT. Protein sequence: CASSLGRRDTQYF.

The chain links TRBV20-1 to TRBJ2-7; no clear D. Germline CDR1 reads DFQATT; CDR2 reads SNEGSKA (reference sequence). The CDR3 extends over 11 amino acids. V lost 5 bases to trimming and J lost 7 bases, with 12 bases between them. CDR3 region: CSADLASEQYF. As DNA, the CDR3 is TGCAGTGCTGACCTGGCCTCGGAGCAGTACTTC.

The J gene is TRBJ2-3, the V gene TRBV3-1, with TRBD2 as a possible D gene (5 bases). Germline V gene lookup returns CDR1 LGHDT and CDR2 YNNKEL (reference sequence). The CDR3 sequence is 15 residues long. V was trimmed by 6 bases and J by 2 bases, leaving 15 bases between them. CDR3 region: CASSPGLTFTDTQYF. The CDR3 nucleotides read TGTGCCAGCAGTCCAGGACTGACTTTCACAGATACGCAGTATTTT.

A few counts support this clonotype. The rearrangement links TRBV27 to TRBJ2-1; D possibly matches TRBD1 or TRBD2 (5 bases each). Germline V lookup: CDR1 MNHEY, CDR2 SMNVEV (reference sequence). The V and J ends lost 10 bases and 4 bases respectively, with 26 bases between them. The CDR3 loop spans 17 amino acids. The CDR3, as DNA: TGTGCCATCTCCAACCCTGGGGGTCGGAGTATGTACAATGAGCAGTTCTTC. Its protein is CAISNPGGRSMYNEQFF.

This clonotype was counted a single time. The chain recombines TRBV28 with TRBJ1-2; TRBD1 matches at 12 bases. CDR3 length: 16 amino acids. CDR1 and CDR2 from the germline V gene are MDHEN and SYDVKM. Losses at the gene ends were 7 bases for V and 8 bases for J; bases not matched to a gene: 14. CDR3 nucleotide sequence: TGTGCCAGCACTCCAGGGGGGACAGGGGGCGCGAGGGGCTACACCTTC. This codes for CASTPGGTGGARGYTF.

In regard to this clonotype: The junction departs from germline at one end; a sequencing error may be responsible. The V call is TRBV14, the J call TRBJ2-7; tentative D call: TRBD2 (5 bases). CDR1 and CDR2 from the germline V gene are SGHDN and FVKESK. The CDR3 spans 16 residues. CDR3: CTSSQGLRTPFYEQYF. The CDR3 DNA sequence: TGTACCAGCAGCCAAGGACTTCGGACTCCCTTCTACGAGCAGTACTTC.